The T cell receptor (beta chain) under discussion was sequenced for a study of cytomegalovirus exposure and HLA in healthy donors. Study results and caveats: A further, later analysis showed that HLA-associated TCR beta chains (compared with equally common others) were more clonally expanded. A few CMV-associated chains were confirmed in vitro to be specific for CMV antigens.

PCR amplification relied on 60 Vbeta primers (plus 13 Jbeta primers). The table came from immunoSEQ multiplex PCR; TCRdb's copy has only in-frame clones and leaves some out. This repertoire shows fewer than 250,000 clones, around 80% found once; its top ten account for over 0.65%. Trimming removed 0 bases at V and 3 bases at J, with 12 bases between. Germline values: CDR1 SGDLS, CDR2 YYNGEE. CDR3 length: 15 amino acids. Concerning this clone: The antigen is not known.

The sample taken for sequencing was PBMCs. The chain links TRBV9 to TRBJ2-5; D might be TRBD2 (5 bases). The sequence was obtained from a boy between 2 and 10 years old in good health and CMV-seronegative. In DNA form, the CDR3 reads TGTGCCAGCAGCGTAGAGGGTAGCGTCGAAGAGACCCAGTACTTC. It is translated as CASSVEGSVEETQYF.